This T cell receptor beta chain was identified during a study of metastatic and nonmetastatic thyroid tumors. Across the study: Repertoires from blood and tumor or nodule tissue of malignant and benign thyroid patients were compared.

None of the patients had undergone any treatment ahead of thyroid surgery. Unmatched junction bases numbered 10, after V lost 5 bases and J lost 5 bases. The CDR3 is made up of 15 amino acids. Germline CDR1 MDHEN, CDR2 SYDVKM. Original data processing: For papillary thyroid cancer, a distant-metastasis classifier was constructed from CDR3 differences observed across clinicopathological groups. TCRdb reprocessed the PCR reads via MiXCR. The V and J calls shown here were made by TCRdb, not taken from the authors' results. In the table there are about 93,000 clones, 8.6% of which are singletons. General observations from the study: Malignant tumors reportedly showed significantly higher TCR beta diversity than benign nodules in both blood and tumor.

This clone has just a few counts. The target antigen is unknown. A single base separates this from a much larger clone, so it may be a read error. This rearrangement joins TRBV28 to TRBJ2-7; 9 bases map to TRBD2. The specimen was blood. The source is a female donor with papillary thyroid cancer or a benign thyroid nodule (not recorded which). Some clones in this sample may be carry-over from other donors' samples. CDR3 sequence: CASSPKVLAGNEQYF. The CDR3 DNA reads as TGTGCCAGCAGTCCAAAAGTACTAGCGGGCAACGAGCAGTACTTC.